This section outlines one T cell receptor beta chain sequence together with its context. Its antigen is as yet unknown. Here immunoSEQ multiplex PCR was the method, and the copy in TCRdb shows in-frame clones only, minus some. The repertoire holds around 70,000 clones, with 80% as singletons. The record originates from a study of cytotoxic CD8 clonotypes in ibrutinib-treated CLL. Study-wide background: IGHV unmutated roughly 18; relapsed/refractory about a dozen; treatment-naive approximately 16. Per sample, productive templates averaged 255,043 and productive rearrangements averaged approximately 87,000. Study findings and constraints: Contraction or stability on treatment characterized the public clonotypes, which were uncommon. Collection times varied between progressing and sustained-remission patients.

The source material was PBMCs, sampled at disease progression, from a patient treated with ibrutinib. This sequence originates from a human donor with chronic lymphocytic leukemia.

CDR3 coding DNA: TGTGCCAGCAGCGCGACGATTGAGGTGGACACTGAAGCTTTCTTT. It specifies CASSATIEVDTEAFF. The chain couples TRBV9 to TRBJ1-1; unclear D gene. Germline CDR1 and CDR2: SGDLS and YYNGEE. CDR3 length equals 15 residues. V was pared by 3 bases and J by 3 bases, with 15 bases between.